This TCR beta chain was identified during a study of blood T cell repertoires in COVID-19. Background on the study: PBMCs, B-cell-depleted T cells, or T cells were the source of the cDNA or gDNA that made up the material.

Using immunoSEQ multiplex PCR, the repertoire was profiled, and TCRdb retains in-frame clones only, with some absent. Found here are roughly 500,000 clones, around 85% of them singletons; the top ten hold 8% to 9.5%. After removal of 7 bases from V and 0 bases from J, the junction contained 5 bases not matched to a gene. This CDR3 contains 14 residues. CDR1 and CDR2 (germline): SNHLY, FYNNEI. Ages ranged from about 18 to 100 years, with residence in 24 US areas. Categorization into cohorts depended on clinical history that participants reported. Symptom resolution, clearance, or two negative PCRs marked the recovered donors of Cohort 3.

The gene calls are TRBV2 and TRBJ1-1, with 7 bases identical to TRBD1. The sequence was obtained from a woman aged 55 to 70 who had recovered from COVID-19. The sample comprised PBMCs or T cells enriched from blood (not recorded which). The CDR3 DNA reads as TGTGCCAGCACCGCGGACAGGCTGAACACTGAAGCTTTCTTT. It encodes CASTADRLNTEAFF.